One and the same sample provided the 32 T cell receptor beta chains below, sequenced in a study of CD8+ T cells in alopecia areata. RNA was extracted and reverse transcribed into cDNA as the sequencing template. The assay was immunoSEQ multiplex PCR, and TCRdb's table has in-frame clones only and misses some. The profile shows around 210,000 clones, roughly 50% of them singletons. The sample taken for sequencing was CD8+ T cells sorted from blood. The receptors derive from a human donor in good health.

The chain employs TRBV25-1 and TRBJ2-2; no clear D. V was pared by 11 bases and J by 8 bases, with 15 bases between. The CDR3 covers 12 residues. Germline V lookup: CDR1 MGHDK, CDR2 SYGVNS. The CDR3 bases are TGTGCCGCTCAGGTCCGTCCTGGGGAGCTGTTTTTT. It encodes CAAQVRPGELFF.

The chain joins TRBV13 to TRBJ2-1, with D unclear. The germline gives CDR1 PRHDT, CDR2 FYEKMQ (reference sequence). V was pared by 0 bases and J by 11 bases, with 11 bases between. This CDR3 contains 13 residues. The CDR3 bases are TGTGCCAGCAGCTTAGGGGTCACAGATAAGCAGTTCTTC. This sequence encodes CASSLGVTDKQFF.

The rearrangement links TRBV29-1 to TRBJ1-3; D is undetermined. Trimming pared 7 bases from V and 2 bases from J, leaving 9 bases between. The germline gives CDR1 SQVTM, CDR2 ANQGSEA. The CDR3 has 12 residues. This CDR3 is CSAWITGNTIYF. The DNA of the CDR3 is TGCAGCGCCTGGATAACTGGAAACACCATATATTTT.

The chain combines TRBV30 with TRBJ1-2, with a weak D call TRBD1 (6 bases). The CDR3 has 16 amino acids. The V end was cut by 1 base, the J end by 1 base, with 16 bases between. The germline gives CDR1 GTSNPN, CDR2 SVGIG (reference sequence). In DNA form, the CDR3 reads TGTGCCTGGAGTGCTTTCCAGCAGGGGCTTAACTATGGCTACACCTTC. This codes for CAWSAFQQGLNYGYTF.

V and J are TRBV6-1 and TRBJ2-3; D is ambiguous. V shed 6 bases and J shed 4 bases, with 14 bases lying between them. The germline CDR1 and CDR2 sequences are MNHNS and SASEGT. This CDR3 has 14 amino acids. The CDR3 DNA is TGTGCCAGCAGCCCTGAGGTAGCTCCAGATACGCAGTATTTT. It specifies CASSPEVAPDTQYF.

The chain employs TRBV4-1 and TRBJ2-7; 8 bases fit TRBD1. V shed 1 base and J 2 bases; nucleotides not matched to a gene: 4. The CDR3 extends over 15 amino acids. CDR1 is MGHRA, CDR2 YSYEKL, per germline. The CDR3 bases are TGCGCCAGCAGCCAAGGGACAGGGATAACCTACGAGCAGTACTTC. This gives the protein CASSQGTGITYEQYF.

V gene TRBV30 combines with J gene TRBJ2-1; D is undetermined. CDR3 length: 15 amino acids. The germline CDR1 and CDR2 sequences are GTSNPN and SVGIG (reference sequence). The germline V and J ends were trimmed by 4 bases and 2 bases, with 15 bases remaining between them. In DNA, the CDR3 is TGTGCCTGGACCTTAAGTAGGAGTCCCTACAATGAGCAGTTCTTC. It is translated as CAWTLSRSPYNEQFF.

The chain recombines TRBV23-1 with TRBJ1-5; D gene uncertain. TRBV23-1 qualifies as an ORF whose function is uncertain. The CDR3 spans 11 residues. V lost 3 bases and J 6 bases, leaving 3 bases between the germline ends. The chain's CDR3 is CASSHGQPQHF. The CDR3 DNA is TGCGCCAGCAGTCACGGTCAGCCCCAGCATTTT.

This clone has a single count. The chain links TRBV15 to TRBJ2-5, with 10 nucleotides matching TRBD1. The ends lost 5 bases at V and 5 bases at J; junction bases unmatched: 11. The germline V gene encodes CDR1 LNHNV and CDR2 YYDKDF (reference sequence). The CDR3 length is 16 residues. The CDR3 here is CATSGRRQGAAETQYF. CDR3 coding DNA: TGTGCCACCAGCGGAAGAAGACAGGGGGCGGCGGAGACCCAGTACTTC.

This rearrangement joins TRBV5-1 to TRBJ2-7; D possibly corresponds to TRBD1 (5 bases). The CDR3 is 14 amino acids. The V end lost 1 base, the J end lost 2 bases, and 10 bases lay between the germline ends. From germline, CDR1 is SGHRS and CDR2 YFSETQ. Here the CDR3 DNA reads TGCGCCAGCAGCTTGCACAGGATGCCCTACGAGCAGTACTTC. It encodes CASSLHRMPYEQYF.

The chain is built from TRBV29-1 and TRBJ2-6, with a possible D match to TRBD2 (5 bases). Germline V lookup: CDR1 SQVTM, CDR2 ANQGSEA. Trimming stripped 7 bases from V and 2 bases from J, with 9 bases between. This CDR3 is built from 13 residues. CDR3 sequence reads: CSALRAGANVLTF. The CDR3 DNA reads as TGCAGCGCTTTGAGGGCTGGGGCCAACGTCCTGACTTTC.

The V gene is TRBV15, the J gene TRBJ2-3, with D perhaps given as TRBD1 or TRBD2 (5 bases each). This CDR3 has 15 amino acids. Germline V CDR1 and CDR2: LNHNV, YYDKDF (reference sequence). V lost 1 base and J 5 bases, leaving 13 bases between the germline ends. The CDR3 loop is CATSRVRDPGDTQYF. The CDR3 nucleotides are TGTGCCACCAGCAGAGTTCGGGACCCCGGAGATACGCAGTATTTT.

A few counts support this clone. The chain couples TRBV4-2 to TRBJ2-5, with 10 bases identical to TRBD2. V trimming: 0 bases; J trimming: 2 bases; junction bases outside the gene matches: 9. The V gene's germline CDR1 is LGHNA and CDR2 YNFKEQ. This CDR3 is built from 18 residues. The chain's CDR3 is CASSQDLEAGGDQETQYF. The CDR3 nucleotides are TGTGCCAGCAGCCAAGATTTAGAAGCGGGGGGGGATCAAGAGACCCAGTACTTC.

V and J are TRBV11-1 and TRBJ2-7, with a weak D call TRBD2 (5 bases). Trimming shortened V by 1 base and J by 5 bases, and 18 bases separated the two germline ends. The germline V gene has CDR1 SGHAT and CDR2 FQDESV (reference sequence). The CDR3 runs 16 residues. CDR3 DNA: TGTGCCAGCAGCTTAGTGTGGCAGGAGGTTAACGACGAGCAGTACTTC. This gives the protein CASSLVWQEVNDEQYF.

This clone was observed a single time. The chain uses TRBV5-4 and TRBJ2-1; D ambiguous. Germline values: CDR1 SGHNT, CDR2 YYREEE (reference sequence). This CDR3 has 14 amino acids. With 4 bases removed from V and 5 bases from J, the gap between germline ends came to 13 bases. CDR3 loop: CASSHSRVNNEQFF. The DNA for the CDR3 is TGTGCCAGCAGCCATAGTAGGGTTAACAATGAGCAGTTCTTC.

The chain uses TRBV6-6 and TRBJ2-2; maybe TRBD1 (5 bases). CDR3 length: 13 residues. Germline lookup yields CDR1 MNHNY and CDR2 SVGAGI (reference sequence). The V gene lost 10 bases and the J gene lost 4 bases, with 13 bases spanning the gap. CDR3 DNA: TGTGCCAACTCGGACACAACCACCGGGGAGCTGTTTTTT. It codes for CANSDTTTGELFF.

This clone came up a few times. The chain uses TRBV30 and TRBJ2-1, with D maybe TRBD1 (6 bases). V gave up 0 bases and J gave up 4 bases, with 10 bases separating them. The CDR3 sequence is 14 residues long. In germline, CDR1 is GTSNPN, CDR2 SVGIG (reference sequence). CDR3 sequence: CAWSVVTGYNEQFF. CDR3 DNA sequence: TGTGCCTGGAGTGTGGTCACAGGGTACAATGAGCAGTTCTTC. The whole variable domain, filled in from reference TRBV30 and TRBJ2-1, reads SQTIHQWPATLVQPVGSPLSLECTVEGTSNPNLYWYRQAAGRGLQLLFYSVGIGQISSEVPQNLSASRPQDRQFILSSKKLLLSDSGFYLCAWSVVTGYNEQFFGPGTRLTVL.

This sequence joins TRBV29-1 and TRBJ2-1, with 8 bases identical to TRBD1. Germline lookup yields CDR1 SQVTM and CDR2 ANQGSEA. Trimming cost V 3 bases and J 8 bases; bases outside gene matches: 6. The CDR3 sequence is 13 residues long. Written as DNA, the CDR3 is TGCAGCGTTGATACGGGACAGGTTTATGAGCAGTTCTTC. It codes for CSVDTGQVYEQFF.

This rearrangement joins TRBV27 to TRBJ2-3; 7 bases are a match to TRBD2. This CDR3 region has 17 residues. V lost 2 bases and J lost 4; bases outside the gene matches: 12. Looked up from germline, CDR1 is MNHEY and CDR2 is SMNVEV (reference sequence). DNA of the CDR3: TGTGCCAGCAGTTTACTCTCTACTAGCGCCTCAGCAGATACGCAGTATTTT. Translation gives CASSLLSTSASADTQYF.

The rearrangement links TRBV27 to TRBJ1-2; the match to TRBD1 covers 7 bases. Germline V gives CDR1 MNHEY, CDR2 SMNVEV (reference sequence). V gave up 5 bases and J gave up 0 bases; unmatched junction bases: 6. The CDR3 has 15 residues. DNA for the CDR3: TGTGCCAGCAGTCCGGCAGGGGGACCTAACTATGGCTACACCTTC. As protein: CASSPAGGPNYGYTF.

This chain joins TRBV29-1 and TRBJ2-3; TRBD1 agrees at 9 bases. CDR1 and CDR2 (germline): SQVTM, ANQGSEA. The V segment lost 4 bases and the J segment 0 bases; nucleotides outside the gene matches: 5. The CDR3 is made up of 15 amino acids. The CDR3 DNA is TGCAGCGTTGCTTGGACAGGGGCTAGCACAGATACGCAGTATTTT. Translation gives CSVAWTGASTDTQYF.

This chain connects TRBV13 to TRBJ1-2; D remains unclear. This CDR3 has 16 amino acids. From germline, CDR1 is PRHDT and CDR2 FYEKMQ (reference sequence). Trimming took off 5 bases at V and 4 bases at J, with 20 bases between the two ends. CDR3 amino acids: CASSRRLEDSGYGYTF. The CDR3 DNA reads TGTGCCAGCAGCAGACGGTTGGAGGACTCTGGCTATGGCTACACCTTC.

The chain is built from TRBV29-1 and TRBJ2-7; 11 bases line up with TRBD1. Per germline, CDR1 SQVTM and CDR2 ANQGSEA. This CDR3 is built from 15 residues. V trimming: 3 bases; J trimming: 2 bases; junction bases outside the gene matches: 6. The CDR3 here is CSVDGGQGDPYEQYF. For the CDR3, the DNA is TGCAGCGTTGATGGGGGACAGGGGGATCCCTACGAGCAGTACTTC.

The chain recombines TRBV9 with TRBJ2-2; TRBD2 matches at 10 bases. CDR3 size: 18 residues. V dropped 3 bases and J dropped 1; count of bases not matched to a gene: 9. Germline lookup yields CDR1 SGDLS and CDR2 YYNGEE. CDR3 loop: CASSDPLTSGKNTGELFF. CDR3 sequence (DNA): TGTGCCAGCAGCGACCCCCTAACTAGCGGGAAGAACACCGGGGAGCTGTTTTTT.

CDR3 DNA: TGTGCCAGCGGCGAGGAAAAACTGTTTTTT. Protein sequence: CASGEEKLFF. V usage is TRBV25-1 and J usage is TRBJ1-4; unclear D gene. Germline lookup yields CDR1 MGHDK and CDR2 SYGVNS. V lost 8 bases and J lost 8, with 6 bases in between. The CDR3 totals 10 residues.

The chain joins TRBV9 to TRBJ2-6; D ambiguous. Trimming pared 7 bases from V and 4 bases from J, leaving 6 bases between. Per germline, CDR1 SGDLS and CDR2 YYNGEE. This CDR3 is built from 12 residues. CDR3 bases: TGTGCCAGCGGCGGAGGGGCCAACGTCCTGACTTTC. Translation: CASGGGANVLTF.

This clone was seen a few times. This rearrangement joins TRBV7-9 to TRBJ2-3, with D perhaps TRBD2 (6 bases). This CDR3 region has 16 residues. Trimming cost V 3 bases and J 2 bases, with 15 bases left between them. Germline V gene data show CDR1 as SEHNR and CDR2 as FQNEAQ (reference sequence). The CDR3 reads CASSFPGARFTDTQYF. The CDR3 DNA sequence: TGTGCCAGCAGCTTTCCGGGAGCCCGTTTCACAGATACGCAGTATTTT.

Comment on this clone: Additional DNA sequences in this sample encode the identical CDR3. The V gene is TRBV25-1, the J gene TRBJ2-7, with D perhaps TRBD2 (5 bases). CDR3 length: 12 residues. CDR1 is MGHDK, CDR2 SYGVNS, per germline. V was cut by 6 bases and J by 1 base, with 7 bases left in between. The CDR3 DNA follows: TGTGCCAGCAGCCGGGGATCCTACGAGCAGTACTTC. Translating it yields CASSRGSYEQYF.

This clone is a singleton in its sample. The chain joins TRBV29-1 to TRBJ1-2; perhaps TRBD1 as D (5 bases). V gave up 0 bases and J gave up 0 bases, with 17 bases separating them. Germline V CDR1 and CDR2: SQVTM, ANQGSEA. This CDR3 is built from 17 residues. In DNA form, the CDR3 reads TGCAGCGTTGAAGACCCGGACCCTGGGACGCCTAACTATGGCTACACCTTC. Translating it yields CSVEDPDPGTPNYGYTF.

The chain has TRBV27 and TRBJ1-5; tentatively, D is TRBD1 (5 bases). V was cut by 6 bases and J by 11 bases, with 14 bases left in between. The CDR3 has 12 residues. Looked up from germline, CDR1 is MNHEY and CDR2 is SMNVEV (reference sequence). CDR3 residues: CASSSSGGAQHF. Here the CDR3 DNA reads TGTGCCAGCAGCTCCTCCGGGGGGGCCCAGCATTTT.

Comments on this clone: At the DNA level, this CDR3 is encoded by other sequences in the same sample as well. V usage is TRBV11-2 and J usage is TRBJ2-3; either TRBD1 or TRBD2 may fit D (5 bases each). Germline-derived CDR1 and CDR2 are SGHAT and FQNNGV. This CDR3 is built from 14 residues. V was trimmed by 3 bases and J by 0 bases, leaving 7 bases between them. The CDR3 DNA reads as TGTGCCAGCAGCTTTGGGGGTAGCACAGATACGCAGTATTTT. Its protein is CASSFGGSTDTQYF.

The chain couples TRBV5-1 to TRBJ1-2; D ambiguous. CDR1 and CDR2 from the germline V gene are SGHRS and YFSETQ. This CDR3 has 11 amino acids. The V gene lost 4 bases and the J gene lost 2 bases, with 3 bases spanning the gap. The CDR3 loop is CASSANYGYTF. The CDR3 nucleotides are TGCGCCAGCAGCGCGAACTATGGCTACACCTTC.